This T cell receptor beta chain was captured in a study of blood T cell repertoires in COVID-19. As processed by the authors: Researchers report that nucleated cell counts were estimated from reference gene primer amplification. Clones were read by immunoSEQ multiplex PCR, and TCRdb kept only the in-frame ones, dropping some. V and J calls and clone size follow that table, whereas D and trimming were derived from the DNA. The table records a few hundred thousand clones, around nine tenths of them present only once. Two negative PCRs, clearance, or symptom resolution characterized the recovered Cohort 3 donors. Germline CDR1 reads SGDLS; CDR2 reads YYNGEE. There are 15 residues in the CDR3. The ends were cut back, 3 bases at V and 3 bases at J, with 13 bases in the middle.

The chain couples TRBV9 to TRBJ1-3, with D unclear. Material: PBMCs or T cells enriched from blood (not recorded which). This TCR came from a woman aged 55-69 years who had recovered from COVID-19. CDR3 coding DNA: TGTGCCAGCAGCGCAACCTCTCGGGGTGGAAACACCATATATTTT. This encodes CASSATSRGGNTIYF.